Listed below are T cell receptor beta chains from one sample, sequenced in a study of vaccination effects on CD4 cells after COVID-19. Sequenced by immunoSEQ multiplex PCR; TCRdb stores in-frame clones only, minus some. The sample consists of some 60,000 clones, around 69% of them appearing once. The antigens for these receptors are not known. The sequences come from CD4+ T cells from PBMCs cultured with HCoV-NL63 spike peptides, collected before COVID-19 vaccination. The source is a human donor who received a COVID-19 vaccine. CDR3s include the opening cysteine and the closing phenylalanine or tryptophan. A D gene is named only where the DNA matches it firmly. Where a row states a size, it is once, few, many or the class of an expanded clone; other rows omit it.

TRBJ1-6 | TRBV15 | . | . | TGTGCCACCAGCAGAGATCGGACATCACCCCTCCACTTT | CATSRDRTSPLHF
TRBJ2-1 | TRBV1 | few | . | TGCACCAGCAGCCCCGGACTAGCGGGGGGGCGGTTCTTC | CTSSPGLAGGRFF
TRBJ1-1 | TRBV19 | few | . | TGTGCCAGTAGTTTGGGGAGAAACGCTGAAGCTTTCTTT | CASSLGRNAEAFF
TRBJ1-3 | TRBV7-9 | . | . | TGTGCCAGCAGCCGGGACATAAACACCATATATTTT | CASSRDINTIYF
TRBJ1-2 | TRBV6-1 | once | . | TGTGCCAGCAGTGAAAGTCTTCCTAACTATGGCTACACCTTC | CASSESLPNYGYTF
TRBJ2-2 | TRBV18 | . | . | TGTGCCAGCTCACCACAAAGAAACACCGGGGAGCTGTTTTTT | CASSPQRNTGELFF
TRBJ2-3 | TRBV6-4 | . | TRBD1 | TGTGCCAGCAGTCCCGGACAGGGCTTTACTGATACGCAGTATTTT | CASSPGQGFTDTQYF
TRBJ2-1 | TRBV7-3 | . | . | TGTGCCAGCAGCTTAAACCCGGGAGGGGGCGATGAGCAGTTCTTC | CASSLNPGGGDEQFF
TRBJ2-1 | TRBV5-1 | . | . | TGCGCCAGCAGCTTGGCGGGGACGGCGCCCCCCGATGAGCAGTTCTTC | CASSLAGTAPPDEQFF
TRBJ2-5 | TRBV7-9 | . | . | TGTGCCAGCAGCTTAGGTCTGGGGGGTTACCAAGAGACCCAGTACTTC | CASSLGLGGYQETQYF
TRBJ1-3 | TRBV11-2 | . | . | TGTGCCAGCAGTCCCCAGAGCCACTCTGGAAACACCATATATTTT | CASSPQSHSGNTIYF
TRBJ2-3 | TRBV5-1 | . | . | TGCGCCAGCAGCTTCGTCGGGGCAGGCACAGATACGCAGTATTTT | CASSFVGAGTDTQYF
TRBJ1-2 | TRBV9 | . | . | TGTGCCAGCAGCGTAGTTGGCCGAGCGTACTATGGCTACACCTTC | CASSVVGRAYYGYTF
TRBJ2-1 | TRBV18 | . | TRBD1 | TGTGCCAGCTCACCAAATTTTTCACGGGACAGGAATCCCCATGAGCAGTTCTTC | CASSPNFSRDRNPHEQFF
TRBJ2-5 | TRBV5-1 | . | TRBD2 | TGCGCCAGCAGCTTACAAGCGGGGGGGCCCGAGACCCAGTACTTC | CASSLQAGGPETQYF
TRBJ2-5 | TRBV3-1/TRBV3-2 | . | . | TGTGCCAGCAGCGCAACATTGGTGTGCGAGACCCAGTACTTC | CASSATLVCETQYF
TRBJ1-3 | TRBV18 | . | . | TGTGCCAGCTCACCACCCTCAGGGACTGGAAACACCATATATTTT | CASSPPSGTGNTIYF
TRBJ1-3 | TRBV19 | . | . | TGTGCCAGTAGTGAAACCTCTGGAAACACCATATATTTT | CASSETSGNTIYF
TRBJ1-1 | TRBV27 | . | TRBD1 | TGTGCCAGCAGTTTCGGACAGGGGGGGACTGAAGCTTTCTTT | CASSFGQGGTEAFF
TRBJ2-1 | TRBV3-1/TRBV3-2 | . | . | TGTGCCAGCAGCCTTAGGTTAAATGAGCAGTTCTTC | CASSLRLNEQFF
TRBJ1-6 | TRBV5-1 | few | . | TGCGCCAGCAGCTTGGCCTGGGTTGGATCACCCCTCCACTTT | CASSLAWVGSPLHF
TRBJ1-5 | TRBV12-3/TRBV12-4 | once | . | TGTGCCAGCAGTTTATCGGCCAATCAGCCCCAGCATTTT | CASSLSANQPQHF